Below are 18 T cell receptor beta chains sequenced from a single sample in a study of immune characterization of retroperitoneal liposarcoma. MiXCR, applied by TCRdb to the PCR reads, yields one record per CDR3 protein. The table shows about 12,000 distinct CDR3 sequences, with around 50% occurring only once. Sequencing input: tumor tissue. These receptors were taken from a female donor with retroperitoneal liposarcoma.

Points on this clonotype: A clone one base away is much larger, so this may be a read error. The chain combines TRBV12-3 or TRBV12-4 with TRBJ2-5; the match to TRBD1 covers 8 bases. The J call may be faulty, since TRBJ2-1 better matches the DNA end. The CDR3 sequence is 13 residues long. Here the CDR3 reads CANTGQGRNEQFF. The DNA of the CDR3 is TGTGCCAACACCGGACAGGGTCGGAATGAGCAGTTCTTC.

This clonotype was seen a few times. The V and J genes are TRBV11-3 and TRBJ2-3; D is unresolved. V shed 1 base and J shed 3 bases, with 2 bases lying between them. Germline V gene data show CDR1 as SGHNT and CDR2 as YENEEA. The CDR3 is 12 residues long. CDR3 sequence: CASSLGTDTQYF. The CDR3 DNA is TGTGCCAGCAGCTTAGGGACAGATACGCAGTATTTT.

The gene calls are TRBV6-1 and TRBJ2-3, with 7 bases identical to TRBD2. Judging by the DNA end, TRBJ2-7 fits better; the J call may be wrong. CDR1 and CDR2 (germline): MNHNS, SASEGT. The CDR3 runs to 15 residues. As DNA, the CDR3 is TGTGCCAGCAGTGAAGAGCGGGATTCCTACAATGAGCAGTACTTC. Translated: CASSEERDSYNEQYF.

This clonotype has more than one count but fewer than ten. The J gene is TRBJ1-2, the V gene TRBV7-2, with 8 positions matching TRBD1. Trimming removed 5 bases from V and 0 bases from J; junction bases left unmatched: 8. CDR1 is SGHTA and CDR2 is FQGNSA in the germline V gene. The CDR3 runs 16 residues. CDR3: CASSLPGGLANYGYTF. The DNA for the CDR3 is TGTGCCAGCAGCCTCCCAGGGGGCCTAGCTAACTATGGCTACACCTTC.

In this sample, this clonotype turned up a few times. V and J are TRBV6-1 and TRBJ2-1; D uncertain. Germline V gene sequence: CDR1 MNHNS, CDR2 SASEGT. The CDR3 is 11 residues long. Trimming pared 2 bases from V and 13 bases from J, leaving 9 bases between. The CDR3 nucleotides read TGTGCCAGCAGTGAACAAGAGACCCAGTTCTTC. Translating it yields CASSEQETQFF.

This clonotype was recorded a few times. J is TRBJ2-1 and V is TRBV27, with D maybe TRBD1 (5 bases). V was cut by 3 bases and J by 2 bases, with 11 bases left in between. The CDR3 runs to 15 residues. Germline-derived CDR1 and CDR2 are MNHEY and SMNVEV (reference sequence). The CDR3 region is CASSLEGAPYNEQFF. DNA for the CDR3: TGTGCCAGCAGTTTGGAAGGGGCGCCCTACAATGAGCAGTTCTTC.

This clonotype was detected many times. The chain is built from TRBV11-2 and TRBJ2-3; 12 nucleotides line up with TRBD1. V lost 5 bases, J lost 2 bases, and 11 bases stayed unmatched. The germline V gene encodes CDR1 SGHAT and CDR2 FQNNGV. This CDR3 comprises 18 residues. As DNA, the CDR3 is TGTGCCAGCAGCGGTCCGGGACAGGGGGCGCGATACACAGATACGCAGTATTTT. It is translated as CASSGPGQGARYTDTQYF.

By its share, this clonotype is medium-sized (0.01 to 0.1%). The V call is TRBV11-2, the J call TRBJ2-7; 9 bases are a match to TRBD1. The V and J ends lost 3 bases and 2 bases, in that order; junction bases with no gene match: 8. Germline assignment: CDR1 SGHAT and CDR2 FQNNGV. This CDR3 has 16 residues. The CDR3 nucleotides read TGTGCCAGCAGCTTTCGTTCCGGGACAGGGACCTACGAGCAGTACTTC. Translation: CASSFRSGTGTYEQYF.

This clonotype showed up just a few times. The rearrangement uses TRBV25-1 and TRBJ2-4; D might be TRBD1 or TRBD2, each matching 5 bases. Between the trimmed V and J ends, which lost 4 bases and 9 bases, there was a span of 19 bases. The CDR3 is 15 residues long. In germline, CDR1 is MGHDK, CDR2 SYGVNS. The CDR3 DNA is TGTGCCAGCAGTGTCCGGGACCTCCGAGGGGCCATTCAGTACTTC. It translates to CASSVRDLRGAIQYF.

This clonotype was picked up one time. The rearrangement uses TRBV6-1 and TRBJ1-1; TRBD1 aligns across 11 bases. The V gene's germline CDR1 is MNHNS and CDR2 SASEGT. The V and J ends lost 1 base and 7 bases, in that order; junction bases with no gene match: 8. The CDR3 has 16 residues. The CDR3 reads CASSEVAGTGGNEAFF. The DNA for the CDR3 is TGTGCCAGCAGTGAAGTCGCGGGGACAGGGGGGAATGAAGCTTTCTTT.

Here the CDR3 reads CASSLEESTDTQYF. DNA of the CDR3: TGTGCCAGCAGCTTAGAAGAAAGTACAGATACGCAGTATTTT. V usage is TRBV11-3 and J usage is TRBJ2-3; no clear D gene. This CDR3 spans 14 amino acids. Germline CDR1 reads SGHNT; CDR2 reads YENEEA. With 0 bases removed from V and 3 bases from J, the gap between germline ends came to 7 bases.

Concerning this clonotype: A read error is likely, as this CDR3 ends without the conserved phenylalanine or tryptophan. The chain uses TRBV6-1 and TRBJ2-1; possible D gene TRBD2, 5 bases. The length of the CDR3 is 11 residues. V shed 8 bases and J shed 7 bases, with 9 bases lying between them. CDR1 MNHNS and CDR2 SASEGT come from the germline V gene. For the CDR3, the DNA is TGTGCCAGCTCGTGCGGGAATGAGCAGTTCCTC. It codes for CASSCGNEQFL.

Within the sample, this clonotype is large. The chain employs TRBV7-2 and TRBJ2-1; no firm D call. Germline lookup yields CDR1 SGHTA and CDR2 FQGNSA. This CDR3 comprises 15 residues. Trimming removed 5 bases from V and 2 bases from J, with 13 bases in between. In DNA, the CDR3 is TGTGCCAGCAGCCCTTTGTATGGGGCCTACAATGAGCAGTTCTTC. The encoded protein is CASSPLYGAYNEQFF.

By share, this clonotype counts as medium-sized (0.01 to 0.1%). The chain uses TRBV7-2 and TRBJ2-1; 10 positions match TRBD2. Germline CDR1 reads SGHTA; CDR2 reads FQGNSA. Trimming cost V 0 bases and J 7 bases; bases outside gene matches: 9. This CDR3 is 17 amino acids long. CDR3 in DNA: TGTGCCAGCAGCTTAGCCCCAACTAGCGGGAAAGGGAATGAGCAGTTCTTC. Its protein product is CASSLAPTSGKGNEQFF.

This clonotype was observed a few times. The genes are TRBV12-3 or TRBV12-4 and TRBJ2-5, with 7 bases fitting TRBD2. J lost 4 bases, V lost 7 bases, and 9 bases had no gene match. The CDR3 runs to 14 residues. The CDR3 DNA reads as TGTGCCAGCACTAGTAGCGGGCAAGGAGAGACCCAGTACTTC. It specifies CASTSSGQGETQYF.

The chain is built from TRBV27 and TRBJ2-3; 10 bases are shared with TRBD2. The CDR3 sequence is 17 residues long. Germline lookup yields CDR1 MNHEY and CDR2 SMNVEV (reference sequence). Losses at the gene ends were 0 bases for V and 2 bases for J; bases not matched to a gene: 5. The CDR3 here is CASSLSSGGAPTDTQYF. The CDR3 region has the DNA TGTGCCAGCAGTTTATCCAGCGGGGGGGCCCCCACAGATACGCAGTATTTT.

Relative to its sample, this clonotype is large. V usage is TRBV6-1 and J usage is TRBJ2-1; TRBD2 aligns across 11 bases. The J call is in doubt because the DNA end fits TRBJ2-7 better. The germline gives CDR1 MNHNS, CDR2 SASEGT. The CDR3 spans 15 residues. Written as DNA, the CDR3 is TGTGCCAGCAGGGTTACTAGCGGGAGTGGGTACGAGCAGTACTTC. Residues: CASRVTSGSGYEQYF.

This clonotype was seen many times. CDR3 loop: CASSHDGETQFF. Here the CDR3 DNA reads TGTGCCAGCAGTCACGATGGAGAGACCCAGTTCTTC. V is TRBV6-1 and J is TRBJ2-1; no clear D. Trimming took 5 bases from V and 13 from J, leaving 15 bases between them. CDR3 length equals 12 residues. The V gene's germline CDR1 is MNHNS and CDR2 SASEGT.